These 4 T cell receptor beta chains share one sample of origin, sequenced in a study of blood T cell repertoires in COVID-19. Only in-frame clones appear in the TCRdb table, and some are missing; sequencing was by immunoSEQ multiplex PCR. Here the sample spans 150,000 to 200,000 clones, around 88% being singletons. The sample taken for sequencing was peripheral blood. These receptors were taken from a human donor in a cohort sampled during active COVID-19.

This chain uses TRBV7-9 with TRBJ1-1; unclear D gene. Germline CDR1 and CDR2: SEHNR and FQNEAQ (reference sequence). The CDR3 extends over 14 amino acids. V was cut by 2 bases and J by 2 bases, with 9 bases left in between. Here the CDR3 reads CASSLRRVNTEAFF. The DNA for the CDR3 is TGTGCCAGCAGCTTACGGAGAGTAAACACTGAAGCTTTCTTT.

This chain links TRBV7-2 with TRBJ2-7; 10 bases map to TRBD2. CDR1 SGHTA and CDR2 FQGNSA come from the germline V gene. This CDR3 has 15 residues. J gave up 0 bases and V 3 bases, and 2 bases lay outside the gene matches. The CDR3 loop is CASSFRLAGSYEQYF. Written as DNA, the CDR3 is TGTGCCAGCAGCTTTAGACTAGCGGGCTCCTACGAGCAGTACTTC.

The rearrangement links TRBV11-3 to TRBJ2-7; the D gene is possibly TRBD2 (5 bases). CDR3 length equals 15 residues. Germline V gene sequence: CDR1 SGHNT, CDR2 YENEEA. Trimming cost V 1 base and J 5 bases, with 15 bases left between them. This CDR3 reads CASSLVDFRADEQYF. For the CDR3, the DNA is TGTGCCAGCAGCTTAGTAGACTTCCGAGCGGACGAGCAGTACTTC.

The rearrangement links TRBV10-3 to TRBJ1-2, with 12 nucleotides matching TRBD1. The CDR3 totals 16 residues. V shed 3 bases, J shed 3 bases, and the junction held 5 bases outside the gene matches. Germline values: CDR1 ENHRY, CDR2 SYGVKD. CDR3 coding DNA: TGTGCCATCAGTGATACCGGGACAGGGGGCTACTATGGCTACACCTTC. Amino acid sequence: CAISDTGTGGYYGYTF.